This T cell receptor (beta chain) was recorded in a study of blood T cell repertoires in COVID-19 (dated by TCRdb to 2018 to 2021). Background on the whole study: The collaborator samples originated in the United States, Italy and Spain and spanned the acute and convalescent phases of COVID-19. Samples came from the ongoing ImmuneRACE study (first 160 participants) plus 1,254 subjects from 6 global collaborators. A de-identified subject ID, COVID-19 status, age in years and sex were almost always included in the sample metadata. Where available, HLA class I and class II types were obtained from metadata supplied by the sample provider rather than from assay-based typing. The material from the prospective study consisted of cDNA or gDNA derived from T cells, B-cell-depleted T cells, or PBMCs. Subjects who had been exposed to COVID-19, were actively infected with it, or had recovered from it provided the deeply sampled blood TCRbeta repertoires that made up the dataset. A freely available public database, intended as a resource for researchers studying the immune response to SARS-CoV-2, is where the repertoires were released.

TCRbeta CDR3 regions were amplified from genomic DNA by means of the immunoSEQ Assay, a bias-controlled multiplex PCR. Under the source paper's analysis protocol: The number of nucleated cells in each sample was estimated from the amplification of reference gene primers within the assay. To quantify the absolute abundance of each unique TCRbeta CDR3 rearrangement, sequence reads were collapsed and filtered. For each sample, productive Simpson clonality was calculated as the square root of Simpson's diversity index across productive rearrangements. Drawn from immuneACCESS, this table holds only the in-frame rearrangements with V and J called that TCRdb kept. Clones are partly lost; checked studies trace under half to an unresolved V gene and leave the rest unexplained. The DNA gave D and trimming, while V, J and clone size come from that table. Counted in this sample were under 55,000 clones; 75% to 90% of them appeared once. The ten largest clonotypes hold less than 6% of the sample.

General conclusions and limits of the study: Clinical and demographic metadata were provided uncurated, with the amount varying by source and participant.

Whole blood was collected in K2EDTA tubes by collaborating institutions according to the institutions' own protocols. Collaborator samples were shipped for TCRbeta analysis as frozen whole blood, isolated PBMCs, or DNA extracted from either sample type. As for this clone: The antigen it binds to is not known. Base qualities are not recorded, but no much larger clone differs from it by a single base.

The germline V gene (reference sequence) provides CDR1 SGHNT and CDR2 YYREEE. The CDR3 measures 18 amino acids from cysteine to phenylalanine. The CDR3 DNA has 54 bases and is translated from base 1. Ends trimmed: V by 0 bases, J by 2 bases; bases unmatched to a gene: 8. The chain was built from TRBV5-4 and TRBJ2-1; TRBD2 lines up with 10 middle nucleotides. Material: peripheral blood. This TCR derives from a human donor in a cohort sampled during active COVID-19. CDR3 protein: CASSLGGGLAVPYNEQFF. The nucleotide sequence reads TGTGCCAGCAGCTTGGGGGGCGGACTAGCGGTGCCCTACAATGAGCAGTTCTTC.